The clone carrying this T cell receptor beta chain was found a few times. These data are taken from a study of T cells after yellow fever vaccination. The CDR3 covers 15 residues. With 4 bases clipped from V and 1 base from J, the junction kept 7 bases outside the gene matches. Germline V lookup: CDR1 SGHNT, CDR2 YYREEE (reference sequence). One entry per CDR3 protein results from TCRdb running MiXCR on the 5' RACE reads. The repertoire holds more than 25,000 distinct CDR3 sequences, 6.3% seen once, with roughly 25% in the top ten. The input for sequencing was PBMCs, either bulk or a sorted T-cell subset (CD4+, CD8+, memory, or dextramer-sorted; not recorded which), taken on the day of the yellow fever booster vaccination. This chain connects TRBV5-4 to TRBJ1-1; 7 nucleotides agree with TRBD1. This TCR derives from a man aged 25 to 40 who received the YFV17D yellow fever vaccine. This chain's CDR3 is CASSDLDRANTEAFF. CDR3 sequence (DNA): TGTGCCAGCAGCGACCTAGACAGGGCGAACACTGAAGCTTTCTTT.